The 2 T cell receptor beta chains presented below share a single source sample, sequenced in a study of T cell clonality in common variable immunodeficiency. General study findings and limits: Fewer deletions and N-nucleotide insertions were reportedly seen in common variable immunodeficiency TCR beta sequences.

Here immunoSEQ multiplex PCR was the method, and the copy in TCRdb shows in-frame clones only, minus some. The sample includes roughly 13,000 clones, none of them occurring once. No antigen is known for these receptors. Sequenced material: peripheral blood mononuclear cells. The receptor set was obtained from a human donor with common variable immunodeficiency.

This clone was seen only a few times. The observed sequence ends 3 residues before the CDR3 terminus, with the missing tail filled in from the germline J gene. The chain recombines TRBV7-6 with TRBJ2-1, with 10 positions matching TRBD1. This CDR3 is 14 amino acids long. Trimming removed 5 bases from V and 6 bases from J; junction bases left unmatched: 4. The germline V gene encodes CDR1 SGHVS and CDR2 FNYEAQ. The CDR3 spells CASSTGTGVNEQFF. Incomplete CDR3 DNA: TGTGCCAGCAGCACCGGGACAGGGGTCAATGAG.

On this clone itself: Read coverage stops 3 residues before the CDR3 terminus; the germline J gene supplies the remainder. The chain recombines TRBV19 with TRBJ2-4, with a weak D call TRBD1 (6 bases). The V gene lost 3 bases and the J gene lost 0 bases, with 15 bases spanning the gap. CDR1 is LNHDA, CDR2 SQIVND, per germline (reference sequence). CDR3 length: 17 residues. The CDR3 is CASSMPGTTLAKNIQYF. The sequenced part of the CDR3 DNA is TGTGCCAGTAGTATGCCTGGGACAACCCTAGCCAAAAACATT.